These 17 T cell receptor beta chains came from one sample sequenced in a study of T cell responses to AZD1222 COVID-19 vaccine. Here immunoSEQ multiplex PCR was the method, and the copy in TCRdb shows in-frame clones only, minus some. Of 250,000 to 300,000 clones listed, around 92% are singletons. The sample consisted of peripheral blood, taken 28 days after the second AZD1222 dose. The receptors stem from an adult who received the AZD1222 COVID-19 vaccine.

The chain carries TRBV6-5 and TRBJ1-5; tentatively, D is TRBD1 (5 bases). Germline loops: CDR1 MNHEY, CDR2 SVGAGI. The CDR3 is 15 amino acids. Deletions cut 4 bases from V and 0 bases from J, with 10 bases between. CDR3 sequence reads: CASSSTGHSNQPQHF. CDR3 bases: TGTGCCAGCAGTTCCACAGGACATAGCAATCAGCCCCAGCATTTT.

This sequence joins TRBV30 and TRBJ2-1; D gene uncertain. CDR1 is GTSNPN and CDR2 is SVGIG in the germline V gene (reference sequence). The germline V and J ends were trimmed by 3 bases and 6 bases, with 12 bases remaining between them. The CDR3 sequence is 13 residues long. The CDR3 loop is CAWSGGLLNEQFF. CDR3 coding DNA: TGTGCCTGGAGCGGTGGGCTCCTCAATGAGCAGTTCTTC.

The chain has TRBV15 and TRBJ2-2, with TRBD1 matching over 8 bases. V shed 7 bases and J 2 bases; nucleotides not matched to a gene: 3. Germline-derived CDR1 and CDR2 are LNHNV and YYDKDF (reference sequence). There are 14 residues in the CDR3. CDR3 region: CATTDRVNTGELFF. The CDR3 bases are TGTGCCACCACGGACAGGGTCAACACCGGGGAGCTGTTTTTT.

This chain connects TRBV19 to TRBJ2-1; D is unresolved. Between the trimmed V and J ends, which lost 1 base and 6 bases, there was a span of 10 bases. Germline V lookup: CDR1 LNHDA, CDR2 SQIVND (reference sequence). The CDR3 spans 14 residues. CDR3 in amino acids: CASSIGRGGNEQFF. The CDR3 DNA reads TGTGCCAGTAGTATAGGAAGAGGTGGCAATGAGCAGTTCTTC. Filled out from reference TRBV19 and TRBJ2-1, the complete variable domain reads DGGITQSPKYLFRKEGQNVTLSCEQNLNHDAMYWYRQDPGQGLRLIYYSQIVNDFQKGDIAEGYSVSREKKESFPLTVTSAQKNPTAFYLCASSIGRGGNEQFFGPGTRLTVL.

CDR3: CASSLTPQGVGGYTF. The DNA of the CDR3 is TGTGCCAGCAGTTTAACGCCACAGGGAGTCGGTGGCTACACCTTC. The genes are TRBV27 and TRBJ1-2; tentatively, D is TRBD1 (6 bases). There are 15 residues in the CDR3. The V and J ends lost 2 bases and 7 bases respectively, with 17 bases between them. Germline V CDR1 and CDR2: MNHEY, SMNVEV (reference sequence).

The chain carries TRBV5-1 and TRBJ1-4; D is uncertain. The CDR3 loop spans 16 amino acids. The germline CDR1 and CDR2 sequences are SGHRS and YFSETQ. V lost 4 bases and J lost 3, with 16 bases in between. The CDR3 sequence is CASSTRPSMANEKLFF. The CDR3 region has the DNA TGCGCCAGCAGCACCCGTCCATCCATGGCTAATGAAAAACTGTTTTTT. The whole variable domain, remainder taken from reference TRBV5-1 and TRBJ1-4, is KAGVTQTPRYLIKTRGQQVTLSCSPISGHRSVSWYQQTPGQGLQFLFEYFSETQRNKGNFPGRFSGRQFSNSRSEMNVSTLELGDSALYLCASSTRPSMANEKLFFGSGTQLSVL.

The rearrangement links TRBV28 to TRBJ2-1; D gene ambiguous. V was trimmed by 5 bases and J by 11 bases, leaving 13 bases between them. Germline V gene data show CDR1 as MDHEN and CDR2 as SYDVKM. The CDR3 is 12 residues long. The DNA of the CDR3 is TGTGCCAGCAGTCCACGATGGGCCCAGCAGTTCTTC. Translation gives CASSPRWAQQFF.

The chain uses TRBV9 and TRBJ2-7; D gene uncertain. The CDR3 is 15 residues long. Germline lookup yields CDR1 SGDLS and CDR2 YYNGEE. Deletions cut 0 bases from V and 2 bases from J, with 12 bases between. CDR3 in DNA: TGTGCCAGCAGCGTAGCAGAGAGTCCAACCTACGAGCAGTACTTC. Amino acid sequence: CASSVAESPTYEQYF.

V and J are TRBV5-1 and TRBJ2-7; 7 bases line up with TRBD1. Germline assignment: CDR1 SGHRS and CDR2 YFSETQ. The CDR3 extends over 14 amino acids. The ends lost 7 bases at V and 3 bases at J; junction bases unmatched: 10. This CDR3 reads CASALGTANYEQYF. CDR3 bases: TGCGCCAGCGCCCTCGGGACAGCCAACTACGAGCAGTACTTC.

The chain couples TRBV28 to TRBJ1-2; D is uncertain. The V gene lost 6 bases and the J gene lost 6 bases, with 14 bases spanning the gap. This CDR3 contains 13 residues. CDR1 is MDHEN, CDR2 SYDVKM, per germline. CDR3 bases: TGTGCCAGCAGCAGATCCAGGTCGGATGGCTACACCTTC. Its translation is CASSRSRSDGYTF.

Regarding this clone: Within the sample, other DNA sequences also encode this same CDR3. The genes are TRBV3-1 (or the pseudogene TRBV3-2) and TRBJ1-1; D is unresolved. This CDR3 has 14 amino acids. V lost 1 base and J lost 1, with 7 bases in between. CDR1 is LGHDT, CDR2 YNNKEL, per germline (reference sequence). The CDR3 loop reads CASSQVEGNTEAFF. CDR3 coding DNA: TGTGCCAGCAGCCAAGTAGAGGGGAACACTGAAGCTTTCTTT.

The chain carries TRBV3-1 (or the pseudogene TRBV3-2) and TRBJ1-4, with D hard to call. CDR3 size: 13 residues. With 6 bases removed from V and 10 bases from J, the gap between germline ends came to 15 bases. The germline V gene has CDR1 LGHDT and CDR2 YNNKEL (reference sequence). CDR3: CASSPASTGKLFF. CDR3 bases: TGTGCCAGCAGTCCAGCTTCGACCGGAAAACTGTTTTTT.

J is TRBJ2-3 and V is TRBV3-1 (or the pseudogene TRBV3-2), with TRBD2 matching over 9 bases. Germline V gives CDR1 LGHDT, CDR2 YNNKEL (reference sequence). The trim removed 4 bases at V and 4 bases at J, leaving 12 bases unmatched. This CDR3 contains 17 residues. Written as DNA, the CDR3 is TGTGCCAGCAGCCCGACGGGGAAAGCGGGGGGAGCAGATACGCAGTATTTT. Its protein product is CASSPTGKAGGADTQYF.

This chain connects TRBV14 to TRBJ1-1; no reliable D call. The CDR3 length is 13 residues. V was clipped by 0 bases and J by 8 bases, with 10 bases between them. Looked up from germline, CDR1 is SGHDN and CDR2 is FVKESK. The CDR3 coding sequence is TGTGCCAGCAGCCAAGATACTAAATCCGAAGCTTTCTTT. It codes for CASSQDTKSEAFF.

V usage is TRBV3-1 (or the pseudogene TRBV3-2) and J usage is TRBJ1-2; no firm D call. There are 16 residues in the CDR3. Germline V gene lookup returns CDR1 LGHDT and CDR2 YNNKEL (reference sequence). With 3 bases removed from V and 1 base from J, the gap between germline ends came to 15 bases. The CDR3 DNA reads TGTGCCAGCAGCCATCCTCCGGACGGAAATAACTATGGCTACACCTTC. Encoded protein: CASSHPPDGNNYGYTF.

The V and J genes are TRBV7-2 and TRBJ2-1, with 11 bases matching TRBD2. This CDR3 is built from 15 residues. Germline V gene sequence: CDR1 SGHTA, CDR2 FQGNSA. Trimming took 1 base from V and 4 from J; bases not matched to a gene: 0. As DNA, the CDR3 is TGTGCCAGCAGCTTAGGACTAGCGGGGTACAATGAGCAGTTCTTC. Protein product: CASSLGLAGYNEQFF. Combining the CDR3 with reference TRBV7-2 and TRBJ2-1 gives the whole variable domain GAGVSQSPSNKVTEKGKDVELRCDPISGHTALYWYRQSLGQGLEFLIYFQGNSAPDKSGLPSDRFSAERTGGSVSTLTIQRTQQEDSAVYLCASSLGLAGYNEQFFGPGTRLTVL.

V gene TRBV19 combines with J gene TRBJ1-5, with D unresolved. Germline V gene lookup returns CDR1 LNHDA and CDR2 SQIVND (reference sequence). Trimming took off 5 bases at V and 7 bases at J, with 9 bases between the two ends. This CDR3 spans 12 amino acids. CDR3 protein: CASSWRNQPQHF. CDR3 in DNA: TGTGCCAGTAGTTGGCGGAACCAGCCCCAGCATTTT.